These 16 T cell receptor beta chains originate from one sample sequenced in a study of lymphopenia after photon versus proton radiotherapy. The method was immunoSEQ multiplex PCR; TCRdb's version includes in-frame clones alone and lacks a portion of them. The sample yields roughly 35,000 clones, about 83% seen once. Material: peripheral blood, obtained from a patient treated with photon-based radiotherapy. These receptors were collected from a man aged 45-65 years with gastric cancer.

This rearrangement joins TRBV11-2 to TRBJ1-1; D gene unclear. The V and J ends lost 0 bases and 6 bases respectively, with 11 bases between them. The CDR3 sequence is 14 residues long. Per the germline V gene, CDR1 is SGHAT and CDR2 is FQNNGV. In nucleotides, the CDR3 is TGTGCCAGCAGCTTAGACTGGGATCGCGCTGAAGCTTTCTTT. Protein: CASSLDWDRAEAFF. The complete variable domain, with remaining parts taken from reference TRBV11-2 and TRBJ1-1, reads EAGVAQSPRYKIIEKRQSVAFWCNPISGHATLYWYQQILGQGPKLLIQFQNNGVVDDSQLPKDRFSAERLKGVDSTLKIQPAKLEDSAVYLCASSLDWDRAEAFFGQGTRLTVV.

The V and J genes are TRBV7-9 and TRBJ2-3; the match to TRBD2 covers 13 bases. The CDR3 is made up of 16 amino acids. Trimming at V came to 5 bases and at J to 4 bases, leaving 6 bases not matched to a gene. Germline-derived CDR1 and CDR2 are SEHNR and FQNEAQ (reference sequence). The CDR3: CASSPTTSGRSDTQYF. In DNA, the CDR3 is TGTGCCAGCAGCCCAACGACTAGCGGGAGGTCAGATACGCAGTATTTT. Filled out from reference TRBV7-9 and TRBJ2-3, the complete variable domain reads DTGVSQNPRHKITKRGQNVTFRCDPISEHNRLYWYRQTLGQGPEFLTYFQNEAQLEKSRLLSDRFSAERPKGSFSTLEIQRTEQGDSAMYLCASSPTTSGRSDTQYFGPGTRLTVL.

The V call is TRBV5-1, the J call TRBJ1-2; TRBD1 matches 9 bases. The CDR3 runs 16 residues. The J segment lost 1 base and the V segment lost 0 bases, leaving 4 bases of the junction unmatched. Germline V lookup: CDR1 SGHRS, CDR2 YFSETQ. CDR3 region: CASSLVGTGHNYGYTF. CDR3 nucleotides: TGCGCCAGCAGCTTGGTAGGGACAGGGCATAACTATGGCTACACCTTC.

This rearrangement joins TRBV5-4 to TRBJ2-7, with D perhaps TRBD2 (5 bases). Germline-derived CDR1 and CDR2 are SGHNT and YYREEE (reference sequence). Trimming stripped 0 bases from V and 0 bases from J, with 7 bases between. The CDR3 is made up of 14 amino acids. The CDR3 reads CASSLAGFSYEQYF. The DNA for the CDR3 is TGTGCCAGCAGCTTGGCGGGGTTCTCCTACGAGCAGTACTTC.

The chain carries TRBV2 and TRBJ1-5; D is undetermined. This CDR3 region has 12 residues. V was shortened by 6 bases and J by 7 bases, with 10 bases between the two germline ends. Germline V lookup: CDR1 SNHLY, CDR2 FYNNEI. CDR3 sequence reads: CASSASGQPQHF. As DNA, the CDR3 is TGTGCCAGCAGCGCGTCGGGCCAGCCCCAGCATTTT. Based on the CDR3 plus reference TRBV2 and TRBJ1-5, the full variable domain is EPEVTQTPSHQVTQMGQEVILRCVPISNHLYFYWYRQILGQKVEFLVSFYNNEISEKSEIFDDQFSVERPDGSNFTLKIRSTKLEDSAMYFCASSASGQPQHFGDGTRLSIL.

V gene TRBV4-2 combines with J gene TRBJ1-2; TRBD1 agrees at 9 bases. The trim removed 0 bases at V and 5 bases at J, leaving 7 bases unmatched. The CDR3 consists of 16 residues. Germline lookup yields CDR1 LGHNA and CDR2 YNFKEQ. The CDR3 DNA is TGTGCCAGCAGCCAAGACGAGCAGGGACAGGGATATGGCTACACCTTC. It encodes CASSQDEQGQGYGYTF.

The chain combines TRBV4-1 with TRBJ2-3, with 9 bases matching TRBD2. The CDR3 spans 15 residues. Germline CDR1 is MGHRA and CDR2 is YSYEKL. J lost 5 bases, V lost 3 bases, and 6 bases had no gene match. CDR3 DNA sequence: TGCGCCAGCAGCCAGACGGGACTAGCAGTAGATACGCAGTATTTT. The encoded protein is CASSQTGLAVDTQYF.

The V and J genes are TRBV27 and TRBJ2-3, with TRBD1 matching over 7 bases. The CDR3 loop spans 16 amino acids. Germline V gene data show CDR1 as MNHEY and CDR2 as SMNVEV (reference sequence). V trimming: 5 bases; J trimming: 0 bases; junction bases outside the gene matches: 8. CDR3 amino acids: CASSDYRGKSTDTQYF. The CDR3 nucleotides are TGTGCCAGCAGTGATTACAGGGGCAAGAGCACAGATACGCAGTATTTT.

In DNA form, the CDR3 reads TGTGCCAGCAGACCTCGCGCCGGGACAGGGACGTCAAATGAGCAGTTCTTC. Its protein is CASRPRAGTGTSNEQFF. The rearrangement joins TRBV7-9 to TRBJ2-1, with 9 bases aligning to TRBD1. V dropped 6 bases and J dropped 7; count of bases not matched to a gene: 16. Germline V gene data show CDR1 as SEHNR and CDR2 as FQNEAQ (reference sequence). The CDR3 extends over 17 amino acids.

The rearrangement uses TRBV5-1 and TRBJ2-7; D tentatively fits TRBD1 or TRBD2 (5 bases each). The V gene's germline CDR1 is SGHRS and CDR2 YFSETQ. The CDR3 spans 14 residues. V lost 4 bases, J lost 3 bases, and 14 bases lay in between. As DNA, the CDR3 is TGCGCCAGCAGCATCTCGGGACGGAGCTACGAGCAGTACTTC. Translation gives CASSISGRSYEQYF. Full variable domain (missing parts from reference TRBV5-1 and TRBJ2-7): KAGVTQTPRYLIKTRGQQVTLSCSPISGHRSVSWYQQTPGQGLQFLFEYFSETQRNKGNFPGRFSGRQFSNSRSEMNVSTLELGDSALYLCASSISGRSYEQYFGPGTRLTVT.

J is TRBJ2-2 and V is TRBV5-5, with TRBD2 identical over 10 bases. Germline V gene data show CDR1 as SGHKS and CDR2 as YYEKEE (reference sequence). The CDR3 length is 17 residues. J gave up 1 base and V 0 bases, and 3 bases lay outside the gene matches. CDR3 protein: CASSLASGRENTGELFF. As DNA, the CDR3 is TGTGCCAGCAGCTTGGCGAGCGGGAGGGAGAACACCGGGGAGCTGTTTTTT. The full variable domain, its missing parts supplied by reference TRBV5-5 and TRBJ2-2, is DAGVTQSPTHLIKTRGQQVTLRCSPISGHKSVSWYQQVLGQGPQFIFQYYEKEERGRGNFPDRFSARQFPNYSSELNVNALLLGDSALYLCASSLASGRENTGELFFGEGSRLTVL.

The chain uses TRBV14 and TRBJ2-1; tentatively, D is TRBD2 (5 bases). The CDR3 is 16 residues long. The germline V gene encodes CDR1 SGHDN and CDR2 FVKESK. V dropped 1 base and J dropped 3 bases, with 13 bases sitting between them. Here the CDR3 reads CASSQGRTNLYNEQFF. For the CDR3, the DNA is TGTGCCAGCAGCCAAGGGAGGACCAATCTCTACAATGAGCAGTTCTTC.

The V gene is TRBV7-9, the J gene TRBJ2-7; 9 positions match TRBD1. The CDR3 contains 14 residues. V lost 5 bases to trimming and J lost 0 bases; unmatched junction nucleotides: 2. The germline CDR1 and CDR2 sequences are SEHNR and FQNEAQ (reference sequence). CDR3 loop: CASSLTGGSYEQYF. In nucleotides, the CDR3 is TGTGCCAGCAGCCTGACAGGGGGCTCCTACGAGCAGTACTTC.

V gene TRBV9 combines with J gene TRBJ2-5, with 13 bases matching TRBD2. Germline CDR1 SGDLS, CDR2 YYNGEE. Trimming removed 2 bases from V and 5 bases from J; junction bases left unmatched: 6. The CDR3 is 16 amino acids. CDR3 nucleotides: TGTGCCAGCAGCGTTGGACTAGCGGGAGAGGGGGAGACCCAGTACTTC. Translating it yields CASSVGLAGEGETQYF.

This chain joins TRBV27 and TRBJ2-2, with 12 bases aligning to TRBD2. Losses at the gene ends were 6 bases for V and 7 bases for J; bases not matched to a gene: 6. The germline gives CDR1 MNHEY, CDR2 SMNVEV (reference sequence). CDR3 size: 15 residues. CDR3 nucleotides: TGTGCCAGCAGAGCTAGCGGGAGGGGAGACGGGGAGCTGTTTTTT. Its translation is CASRASGRGDGELFF.

This chain links TRBV4-1 with TRBJ2-3, with 8 bases that match TRBD1. This CDR3 has 15 amino acids. V gave up 2 bases and J gave up 0 bases; unmatched junction bases: 1. The germline V gene encodes CDR1 MGHRA and CDR2 YSYEKL. The CDR3 is CASSQQGASTDTQYF. CDR3 nucleotide sequence: TGCGCCAGCAGCCAACAGGGGGCTAGCACAGATACGCAGTATTTT.